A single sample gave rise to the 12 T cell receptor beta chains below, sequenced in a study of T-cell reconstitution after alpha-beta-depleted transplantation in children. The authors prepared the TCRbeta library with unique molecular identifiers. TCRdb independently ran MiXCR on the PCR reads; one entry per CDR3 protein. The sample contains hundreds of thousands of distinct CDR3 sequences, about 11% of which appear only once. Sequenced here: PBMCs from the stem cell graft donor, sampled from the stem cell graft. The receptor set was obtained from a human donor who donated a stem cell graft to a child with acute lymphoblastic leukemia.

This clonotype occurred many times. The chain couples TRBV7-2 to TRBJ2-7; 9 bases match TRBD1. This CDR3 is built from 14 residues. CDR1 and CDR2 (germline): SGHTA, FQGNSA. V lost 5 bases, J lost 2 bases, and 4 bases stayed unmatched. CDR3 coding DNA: TGTGCCAGCAGCCACGGGACAGGGACCTACGAGCAGTACTTC. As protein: CASSHGTGTYEQYF.

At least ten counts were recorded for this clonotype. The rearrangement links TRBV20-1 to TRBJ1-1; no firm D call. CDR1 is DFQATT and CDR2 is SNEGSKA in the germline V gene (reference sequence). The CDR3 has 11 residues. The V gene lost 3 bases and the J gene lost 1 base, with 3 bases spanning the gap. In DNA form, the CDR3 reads TGCAGTGCTAGTAAGAACACTGAAGCTTTCTTT. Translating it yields CSASKNTEAFF.

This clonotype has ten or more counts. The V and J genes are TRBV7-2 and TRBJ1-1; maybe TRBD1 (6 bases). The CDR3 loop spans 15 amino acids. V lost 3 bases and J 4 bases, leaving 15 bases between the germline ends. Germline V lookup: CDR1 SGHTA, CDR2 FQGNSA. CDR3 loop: CASSFIQGMGTEAFF. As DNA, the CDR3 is TGTGCCAGCAGCTTTATACAGGGAATGGGCACTGAAGCTTTCTTT.

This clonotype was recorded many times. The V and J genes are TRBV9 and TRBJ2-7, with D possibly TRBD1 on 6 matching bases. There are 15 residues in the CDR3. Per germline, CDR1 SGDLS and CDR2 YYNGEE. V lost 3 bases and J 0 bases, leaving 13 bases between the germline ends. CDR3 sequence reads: CASSATGTSSYEQYF. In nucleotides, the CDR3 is TGTGCCAGCAGCGCGACAGGAACGAGCTCCTACGAGCAGTACTTC.

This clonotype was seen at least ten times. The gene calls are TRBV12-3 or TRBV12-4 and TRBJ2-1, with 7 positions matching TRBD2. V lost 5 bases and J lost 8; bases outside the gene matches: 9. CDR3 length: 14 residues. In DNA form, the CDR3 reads TGTGCCAGCAGTCGACTAGCCCCGGGGTATGAGCAGTTCTTC. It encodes CASSRLAPGYEQFF.

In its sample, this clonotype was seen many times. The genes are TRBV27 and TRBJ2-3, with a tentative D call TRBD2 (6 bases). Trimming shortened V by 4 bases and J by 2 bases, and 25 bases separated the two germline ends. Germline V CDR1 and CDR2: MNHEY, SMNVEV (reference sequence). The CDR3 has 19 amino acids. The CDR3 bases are TGTGCCAGCAGTTCTAGCGATAGGCGCGGGGAATGGGCCACAGATACGCAGTATTTT. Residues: CASSSSDRRGEWATDTQYF.

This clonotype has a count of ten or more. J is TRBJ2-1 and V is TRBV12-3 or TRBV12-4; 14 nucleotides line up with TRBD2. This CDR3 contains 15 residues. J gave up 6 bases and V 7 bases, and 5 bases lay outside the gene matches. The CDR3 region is CASTPGLAGANEQFF. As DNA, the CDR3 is TGTGCCAGCACTCCGGGACTAGCGGGGGCCAATGAGCAGTTCTTC.

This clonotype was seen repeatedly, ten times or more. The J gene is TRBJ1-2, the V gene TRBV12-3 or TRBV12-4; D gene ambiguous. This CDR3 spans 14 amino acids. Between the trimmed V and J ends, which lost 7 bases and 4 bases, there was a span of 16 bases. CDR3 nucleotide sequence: TGTGCCAGCACCTCCACCGGGGATTCCTATGGCTACACCTTC. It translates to CASTSTGDSYGYTF.

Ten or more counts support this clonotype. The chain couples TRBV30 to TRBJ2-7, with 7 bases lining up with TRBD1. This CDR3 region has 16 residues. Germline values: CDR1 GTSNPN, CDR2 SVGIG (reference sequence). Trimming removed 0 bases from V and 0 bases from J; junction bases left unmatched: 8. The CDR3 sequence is CAWSVGTGVSSYEQYF. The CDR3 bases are TGTGCCTGGAGTGTAGGTACAGGGGTTAGCTCCTACGAGCAGTACTTC.

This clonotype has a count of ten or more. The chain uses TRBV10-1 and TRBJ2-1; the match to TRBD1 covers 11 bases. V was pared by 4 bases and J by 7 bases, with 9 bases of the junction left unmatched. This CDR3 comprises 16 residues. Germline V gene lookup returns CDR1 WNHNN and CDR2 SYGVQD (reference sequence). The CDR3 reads CASSADRDRGFNEQFF. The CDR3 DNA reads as TGCGCCAGCAGTGCGGACCGGGACAGGGGGTTTAATGAGCAGTTCTTC.

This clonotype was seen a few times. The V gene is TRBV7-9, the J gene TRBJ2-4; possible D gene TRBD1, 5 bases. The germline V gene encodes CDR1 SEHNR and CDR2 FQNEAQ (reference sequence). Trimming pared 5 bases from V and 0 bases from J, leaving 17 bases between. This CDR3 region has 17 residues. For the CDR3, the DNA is TGTGCCAGCAGCCATGGCGACAGTGGCTTAGCCAAAAACATTCAGTACTTC. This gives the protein CASSHGDSGLAKNIQYF.

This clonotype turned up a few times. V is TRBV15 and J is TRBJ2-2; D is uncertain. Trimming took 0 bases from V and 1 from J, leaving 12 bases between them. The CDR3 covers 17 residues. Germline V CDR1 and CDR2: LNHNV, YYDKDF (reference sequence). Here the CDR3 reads CATSRDPPPGNTGELFF. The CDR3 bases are TGTGCCACCAGCAGAGATCCCCCCCCGGGGAACACCGGGGAGCTGTTTTTT.